The 10 T cell receptor beta chains in this list originate from one sample, sequenced in a study of OX40 agonist ivuxolimab in advanced cancers. The library was produced with the immunoSEQ multiplex PCR assay. TCRdb provides this immuneACCESS table in a form limited to in-frame rearrangements. Some clones are lacking; in checked studies, under half of them reflect an unresolved V gene, and why the rest are absent is not known. The sample table shows about 59,000 clones, and 87% are seen once. Jointly, the top ten make up about 0.41% of the sample. The sample was CD4+ or CD8+ T cells sorted from blood, taken in a trial of the OX40 agonist ivuxolimab. The source of these receptors is an adult with an advanced solid tumor such as melanoma, head and neck, liver or kidney cancer.

The genes are TRBV2 and TRBJ1-2; no firm D call. The CDR3 is 13 amino acids. Between the trimmed V and J ends, which lost 4 bases and 5 bases, there was a span of 11 bases. Germline V gives CDR1 SNHLY, CDR2 FYNNEI. The CDR3 loop reads CASSVQELYGYTF. CDR3 nucleotides: TGTGCCAGCAGTGTGCAGGAGTTATATGGCTACACCTTC.

The gene calls are TRBV2 and TRBJ2-2, with 11 nucleotides matching TRBD2. Trimming removed 4 bases from V and 7 bases from J; junction bases left unmatched: 2. The CDR3 is 14 residues long. From germline, CDR1 is SNHLY and CDR2 FYNNEI. Written as DNA, the CDR3 is TGTGCCAGCAGTGCGGGACTAGCGGTCGGGGAGCTGTTTTTT. It translates to CASSAGLAVGELFF.

The chain employs TRBV5-1 and TRBJ1-5, with D perhaps TRBD1 (6 bases). The V gene's germline CDR1 is SGHRS and CDR2 YFSETQ. The V and J ends lost 2 bases and 6 bases respectively, with 18 bases between them. CDR3 length: 16 residues. DNA of the CDR3: TGCGCCAGCAGCTTAGGACAGATTAGTGGCGGTCAGCCCCAGCATTTT. It is translated as CASSLGQISGGQPQHF.

CDR3: CASSWGTPISEQYF. The CDR3 DNA reads as TGTGCCAGCAGCTGGGGGACACCCATCTCCGAGCAGTACTTC. The V gene is TRBV5-5, the J gene TRBJ2-7; a weak D match, TRBD1 (6 bases). V dropped 3 bases and J dropped 6 bases, with 16 bases sitting between them. The germline V gene has CDR1 SGHKS and CDR2 YYEKEE (reference sequence). CDR3 length: 14 residues.

V is TRBV11-2 and J is TRBJ2-7; the match to TRBD1 covers 7 bases. The CDR3 length is 12 residues. V was clipped by 7 bases and J by 2 bases; unmatched bases: 2. CDR1 SGHAT and CDR2 FQNNGV come from the germline V gene. The CDR3: CASKGATYEQYF. CDR3 bases: TGTGCCAGCAAGGGGGCTACCTACGAGCAGTACTTC.

The chain employs TRBV25-1 and TRBJ1-1; D is ambiguous. This CDR3 spans 16 amino acids. Looked up from germline, CDR1 is MGHDK and CDR2 is SYGVNS. The V gene lost 2 bases and the J gene lost 5 bases, with 18 bases spanning the gap. CDR3 coding DNA: TGTGCCAGCAGTGAAAAAGGATGTCCCCCCGGGACTGAAGCTTTCTTT. It codes for CASSEKGCPPGTEAFF.

The V gene is TRBV4-1, the J gene TRBJ2-7; D is tentatively TRBD1 or TRBD2 (6 bases each). Trimming cost V 3 bases and J 5 bases, with 14 bases left between them. Germline CDR1 is MGHRA and CDR2 is YSYEKL. The length of the CDR3 is 14 residues. In DNA, the CDR3 is TGCGCCAGCAGCCAGCGGACAGCGGGCCACGAGCAGTACTTC. This codes for CASSQRTAGHEQYF.

The chain joins TRBV29-1 to TRBJ2-1; 7 bases line up with TRBD2. V trimming: 7 bases; J trimming: 12 bases; junction bases outside the gene matches: 9. Germline CDR1 is SQVTM and CDR2 is ANQGSEA. The CDR3 totals 11 residues. The CDR3 here is CSAGGGMGQFF. CDR3 sequence (DNA): TGCAGCGCTGGGGGAGGGATGGGGCAGTTCTTC.

The gene calls are TRBV5-6 and TRBJ2-7; D unresolved. CDR1 is SGHDT and CDR2 is YYEEEE in the germline V gene. The ends were cut back, 0 bases at V and 3 bases at J, with 4 bases in the middle. This CDR3 is built from 12 residues. CDR3 residues: CASSLAFYEQYF. For the CDR3, the DNA is TGTGCCAGCAGCTTGGCTTTCTACGAGCAGTACTTC. Supplemented by reference TRBV5-6 and TRBJ2-7, the full variable domain reads DAGVTQSPTHLIKTRGQQVTLRCSPKSGHDTVSWYQQALGQGPQFIFQYYEEEERQRGNFPDRFSGHQFPNYSSELNVNALLLGDSALYLCASSLAFYEQYFGPGTRLTVT.

V gene TRBV23-1 combines with J gene TRBJ1-1, with TRBD1 matching 10 bases. TRBV23-1 is placed among ORFs of uncertain function. The trim removed 5 bases at V and 11 bases at J, leaving 17 bases unmatched. The CDR3 spans 16 residues. CDR3 sequence (DNA): TGCGCCAGCAGTAAAGACAGGGGGCGCGGGTACCAGTGGGCTTTCTTT. Translating gives CASSKDRGRGYQWAFF.